A selection of T cell receptor beta chains follows, all from one sample in a study of regulatory T cells in long-lasting Graves disease. MiXCR was run by TCRdb on the multiplex PCR reads, yielding one entry per CDR3 protein. This table has about 240,000 distinct CDR3 sequences, roughly a fifth appearing once. This material consisted of peripheral blood mononuclear cells (PBMCs), taken at new diagnosis, from a patient treated with antithyroid drugs. These receptors were collected from a female donor with Graves disease. CDR3s include the opening cysteine and the closing phenylalanine or tryptophan. D genes are given only for firm matches. The listing skips clone size in some rows; elsewhere it reads once, few, many or a size class.

15,TRBV6-1,-,TRBJ2-7,-,CASSHNQGRSREQYF,TGTGCCAGCAGCCACAACCAGGGAAGATCGAGGGAGCAGTACTTC
14,TRBV5-1,many,TRBJ1-1,TRBD1,CASSPGQGWTEAFF,TGCGCCAGCAGCCCGGGACAGGGTTGGACTGAAGCTTTCTTT
14,TRBV5-1,many,TRBJ2-7,TRBD2,CASSVTGGENEQYF,TGCGCCAGCAGCGTAACCGGGGGGGAAAACGAGCAGTACTTC
14,TRBV19,few,TRBJ2-7,TRBD1,CASSTQGQTYEQYF,TGTGCCAGTAGTACCCAGGGACAGACCTACGAGCAGTACTTC
18,TRBV20-1,many,TRBJ1-6,TRBD1,CSARDLDRGPGHNSPLHF,TGCAGTGCTAGAGATCTGGACAGGGGGCCAGGGCATAATTCACCCCTCCACTTT
14,TRBV19,few,TRBJ1-5,TRBD1,CASTGVHSNQPQHF,TGTGCTTCGACAGGGGTCCATAGCAATCAGCCCCAGCATTTT
15,TRBV9,many,TRBJ2-7,TRBD2,CASSGERGPSYEQYF,TGTGCCAGCAGCGGGGAGCGGGGCCCTTCCTACGAGCAGTACTTC
13,TRBV10-3,many,TRBJ2-7,TRBD1,CATRDRLSYEQYF,TGTGCCACCCGGGACAGGCTCTCCTACGAGCAGTACTTC
14,TRBV5-1,-,TRBJ1-2,-,CASSHESRGWGYTF,TGTGCCAGCAGCCACGAAAGCAGGGGATGGGGCTACACCTTC
14,TRBV20-1,-,TRBJ1-1,-,CSARPEQGYTEAFF,TGCAGTGCTAGACCCGAACAGGGATACACTGAAGCTTTCTTT
14,TRBV11-1,-,TRBJ2-5,-,CASSLASTEETQYF,TGCGCCAGCAGCTTGGCCTCTACAGAAGAGACCCAGTACTTC
15,TRBV20-1,many,TRBJ2-2,-,CSARLLGGNTGELFF,TGCAGTGCTAGACTCCTGGGGGGGAACACCGGGGAGCTGTTTTTT
12,TRBV6-1,few,TRBJ1-2,-,CAILTGNYGYTF,TGTGCCATCCTGACCGGTAACTATGGCTACACCTTC
15,TRBV25-1,-,TRBJ2-1,TRBD2,CASSGIAGSYNEQFF,TGTGCCAGCAGTGGCATAGCGGGCTCCTACAATGAGCAGTTCTTC
14,TRBV20-1,many,TRBJ2-3,TRBD1,CSAREDRAADTQYF,TGCAGTGCTAGGGAAGACAGGGCTGCAGATACGCAGTATTTT
14,TRBV28,-,TRBJ1-2,-,CASSGPGTMNGYTF,TGTGCCAGCAGTGGACCCGGGACAATGAATGGCTACACCTTC
15,TRBV12-3/TRBV12-4,many,TRBJ2-1,TRBD2,CASRLTSGSGREQFF,TGTGCCAGCAGACTGACTAGCGGGAGTGGACGGGAGCAGTTCTTC
15,TRBV11-2,many,TRBJ1-1,-,CASSLRLGRNTEAFF,TGTGCCAGCAGCCTACGGCTGGGAAGAAACACTGAAGCTTTCTTT
16,TRBV4-1,few,TRBJ1-2,TRBD1,CASSQDHGTGRDGYTF,TGCGCCAGCAGCCAAGATCACGGGACAGGGAGGGACGGCTACACCTTC
13,TRBV28,-,TRBJ2-1,TRBD1,CASTGTGSYEQFF,TGTGCCAGCACCGGGACAGGGTCATATGAGCAGTTCTTC
14,TRBV16,-,TRBJ2-4,-,CASSLRERKNIQYF,TGTGCCAGCAGCCTTAGGGAGAGAAAAAACATTCAGTACTTC
15,TRBV28,few,TRBJ2-2,-,CASSQQGTNTGELFF,TGTGCCAGCAGTCAACAGGGTACGAACACCGGGGAGCTGTTTTTT
20,TRBV6-2/TRBV6-3,many,TRBJ2-5,-,CASRSITGRRGQLQRETQYF,TGTGCCAGCAGGTCCATCACGGGCCGCAGGGGACAATTGCAAAGAGAGACCCAGTACTTC
15,TRBV7-9,few,TRBJ1-6,TRBD1,CASSDRGSYNSPLHF,TGTGCCAGCAGTGACAGGGGCTCCTATAATTCACCCCTCCACTTT
16,TRBV2,many,TRBJ1-1,TRBD1,CASSLRGTGLNTEAFF,TGTGCCAGCAGTTTACGCGGGACAGGGTTGAACACTGAAGCTTTCTTT
16,TRBV20-1,many,TRBJ2-1,TRBD2,CSAVTSGGADYNEQFF,TGCAGTGCTGTAACTAGCGGGGGGGCCGACTACAATGAGCAGTTCTTC
15,TRBV5-5,many,TRBJ1-1,TRBD1,CASSFADRVNTEAFF,TGTGCCAGCAGCTTTGCGGACAGGGTGAACACTGAAGCTTTCTTT
15,TRBV7-2,few,TRBJ2-4,TRBD1,CASSLKGQGANIQYF,TGTGCCAGCAGCTTAAAGGGACAGGGGGCCAACATTCAGTACTTC
16,TRBV7-2,many,TRBJ2-1,-,CASSQHTGQSFWEQFF,TGTGCCAGCAGCCAACATACAGGACAGAGCTTTTGGGAGCAGTTCTTC
14,TRBV2,-,TRBJ2-5,-,CASSDTGYGETQYF,TGTGCCAGCAGTGACACAGGGTACGGAGAGACCCAGTACTTC
11,TRBV3-1,many,TRBJ2-3,-,CASSQSDTQYF,TGTGCCAGCAGCCAATCCGATACGCAGTATTTT
14,TRBV5-1,many,TRBJ1-6,-,CASSLGIGYSPLHF,TGCGCCAGCAGCTTGGGTATCGGGTATTCACCCCTCCACTTT
15,TRBV24-1,many,TRBJ2-5,-,CATSAVGTDQETQYF,TGTGCCACCAGTGCCGTAGGGACGGACCAAGAGACCCAGTACTTC
16,TRBV7-8,many,TRBJ1-5,-,CASSLKRDRMDQPQHF,TGTGCCAGCAGCTTAAAGAGGGACCGTATGGATCAGCCCCAGCATTTT
16,TRBV7-9,many,TRBJ1-1,-,CASSLAFAGSGTEAFF,TGTGCCAGCAGCTTAGCTTTCGCAGGAAGTGGGACTGAAGCTTTCTTT
15,TRBV7-2,many,TRBJ2-7,TRBD2,CASSLAPSGTYEQYF,TGTGCCAGCAGCTTAGCGCCTAGCGGTACCTACGAGCAGTACTTC
13,TRBV20-1,many,TRBJ1-2,-,CSARVPQAVGYTF,TGCAGTGCTAGGGTGCCGCAGGCGGTGGGCTACACCTTC
15,TRBV5-5,many,TRBJ2-1,TRBD2,CASSIAGRSYNEQFF,TGTGCCAGCAGTATAGCGGGGAGGTCCTACAATGAGCAGTTCTTC
12,TRBV19,many,TRBJ1-1,-,CATTGANTEAFF,TGTGCCACCACGGGGGCGAACACTGAAGCTTTCTTT
14,TRBV28,many,TRBJ1-3,-,CASSYALSGNTIYF,TGTGCCAGCAGTTACGCTCTCTCCGGAAACACCATATATTTT
14,TRBV24-1,many,TRBJ1-2,-,CATSDYNREDGYTF,TGTGCCACCAGTGATTATAACAGGGAGGATGGCTACACCTTC
16,TRBV5-1,many,TRBJ2-5,-,CASSPGQTDFRETQYF,TGCGCCAGCAGCCCCGGACAGACGGATTTCCGAGAGACCCAGTACTTC
15,TRBV27,many,TRBJ2-5,-,CASSLSGRLQETQYF,TGTGCCAGCAGTTTATCGGGCAGGCTCCAAGAGACCCAGTACTTC
14,TRBV7-9,-,TRBJ2-1,-,CASSLVSALGGQFF,TGTGCCAGCAGCTTAGTAAGCGCACTAGGGGGGCAGTTCTTC
13,TRBV6-1,many,TRBJ1-2,-,CASRTGSNYGYTF,TGTGCCAGCAGGACAGGATCCAACTATGGCTACACCTTC
14,TRBV19,few,TRBJ2-7,-,CASSLLLGFHEQYF,TGTGCCAGTAGCCTACTCCTAGGATTCCACGAGCAGTACTTC
14,TRBV2,many,TRBJ2-7,-,CASREWVSSYEQYF,TGTGCCAGCAGAGAGTGGGTGAGCTCCTACGAGCAGTACTTC
15,TRBV5-1,few,TRBJ2-5,-,CANSLTGIHQETQYF,TGCGCCAACAGCTTGACAGGAATACACCAAGAGACCCAGTACTTC
15,TRBV18,many,TRBJ2-7,TRBD2,CASSLTPGLAYEQYF,TGTGCCAGCTCACTGACTCCGGGACTAGCCTACGAGCAGTACTTC
16,TRBV9,many,TRBJ2-5,TRBD1,CASSSRDRAWGRTQYF,TGTGCCAGCAGCAGTCGGGACAGGGCCTGGGGGAGAACCCAGTACTTC
13,TRBV6-2/TRBV6-3,many,TRBJ2-5,TRBD1,CASSEDREAPQYF,TGTGCCAGCAGTGAGGACAGGGAGGCTCCCCAGTACTTC
15,TRBV13,many,TRBJ2-3,TRBD2,CASSTSSGGEGTQYF,TGTGCCAGCAGCACATCTAGCGGGGGGGAGGGGACGCAGTATTTT
17,TRBV4-1,few,TRBJ2-2,-,CASSLTTQTVNTGELFF,TGCGCCAGCAGCCTAACGACTCAGACAGTAAACACCGGGGAGCTGTTTTTT
12,TRBV6-2/TRBV6-3,many,TRBJ2-1,-,CASSEFWLEQFF,TGTGCCAGCAGTGAGTTCTGGTTAGAGCAGTTCTTC